These 20 T cell receptor beta chains share one sample of origin, sequenced in a study of blood T cell repertoires in COVID-19. Profiling relied on immunoSEQ multiplex PCR, and the TCRdb table lists in-frame clones only, not all of them. The sample has 30,000 to 40,000 clones, under 90% seen once. The sample consisted of peripheral blood. These TCRs come from a man aged 55 to 69 with COVID-19, enrolled during active disease.

The chain recombines TRBV3-1 (or the pseudogene TRBV3-2) with TRBJ2-5; 12 bases line up with TRBD2. The CDR3 is made up of 17 amino acids. V lost 3 bases, J lost 0 bases, and 5 bases stayed unmatched. Germline lookup yields CDR1 LGHDT and CDR2 YNNKEL (reference sequence). CDR3 protein: CASSQYTSGRYQETQYF. As DNA, the CDR3 is TGTGCCAGCAGCCAGTATACTAGCGGGAGGTACCAAGAGACCCAGTACTTC.

CDR3 in amino acids: CASSQLAGGPYEQYF. CDR3 nucleotides: TGTGCCAGCAGTCAACTAGCGGGAGGGCCCTACGAGCAGTACTTC. The chain employs TRBV2 and TRBJ2-7, with TRBD2 identical over 13 bases. The trim removed 5 bases at V and 2 bases at J, leaving 3 bases unmatched. The CDR3 is 15 amino acids. CDR1 is SNHLY and CDR2 is FYNNEI in the germline V gene. The variable domain in full, with the rest retrieved from reference TRBV2 and TRBJ2-7, is EPEVTQTPSHQVTQMGQEVILRCVPISNHLYFYWYRQILGQKVEFLVSFYNNEISEKSEIFDDQFSVERPDGSNFTLKIRSTKLEDSAMYFCASSQLAGGPYEQYFGPGTRLTVT.

This clone was seen only once. J is TRBJ1-1 and V is TRBV28, with 7 positions matching TRBD1. The CDR3 is made up of 15 amino acids. J gave up 6 bases and V 9 bases, and 16 bases lay outside the gene matches. Germline V gives CDR1 MDHEN, CDR2 SYDVKM. The CDR3 here is CASWSGGNRGAEAFF. The CDR3 coding sequence is TGTGCCAGTTGGTCAGGGGGGAATCGGGGCGCTGAAGCTTTCTTT. The full variable domain, completed using reference TRBV28 and TRBJ1-1, is DVKVTQSSRYLVKRTGEKVFLECVQDMDHENMFWYRQDPGLGLRLIYFSYDVKMKEKGDIPEGYSVSREKKERFSLILESASTNQTSMYLCASWSGGNRGAEAFFGQGTRLTVV.

The chain recombines TRBV30 with TRBJ2-1; a possible D gene is TRBD2 (6 bases). The CDR3 is made up of 13 amino acids. Between the trimmed V and J ends, which lost 3 bases and 3 bases, there was a span of 9 bases. The germline V gene has CDR1 GTSNPN and CDR2 SVGIG (reference sequence). Here the CDR3 reads CAWSAGFYNEQFF. The DNA for the CDR3 is TGTGCCTGGAGCGCGGGGTTCTACAATGAGCAGTTCTTC.

The table lists this clone with a count of one. The chain has TRBV7-2 and TRBJ2-2; TRBD1 agrees at 11 bases. Germline CDR1 reads SGHTA; CDR2 reads FQGNSA. The CDR3 length is 15 residues. V lost 8 bases and J lost 1; bases outside the gene matches: 3. In DNA, the CDR3 is TGTGCCAGCTGGGGGACAGGGGGGAACACCGGGGAGCTGTTTTTT. Translating it yields CASWGTGGNTGELFF.

The chain recombines TRBV4-2 with TRBJ2-3; D perhaps matches TRBD1 (5 bases). The germline V and J ends were trimmed by 0 bases and 5 bases, with 9 bases remaining between them. Germline V gene sequence: CDR1 LGHNA, CDR2 YNFKEQ. The CDR3 runs to 14 residues. The CDR3 coding sequence is TGTGCCAGCAGCCAAGAACGAAGGGGAGATACGCAGTATTTT. Translation: CASSQERRGDTQYF.

A single count supports this clone. V usage is TRBV5-1 and J usage is TRBJ1-1; D remains ambiguous. The germline V gene has CDR1 SGHRS and CDR2 YFSETQ. Between the trimmed V and J ends, which lost 4 bases and 6 bases, there was a span of 13 bases. CDR3 size: 13 residues. In DNA, the CDR3 is TGCGCCAGCAGCCCCGGAGTTCGTTCTGAAGCTTTCTTT. It codes for CASSPGVRSEAFF.

The chain has TRBV10-1 and TRBJ2-1, with TRBD2 matching over 8 bases. The V gene's germline CDR1 is WNHNN and CDR2 SYGVQD (reference sequence). The V segment lost 8 bases and the J segment 0 bases; nucleotides outside the gene matches: 12. This CDR3 spans 17 amino acids. CDR3: CASESLAGNSSYNEQFF. CDR3 nucleotides: TGCGCCAGCGAGTCTTTAGCGGGGAATAGCTCCTACAATGAGCAGTTCTTC.

The chain recombines TRBV24-1 with TRBJ2-5, with D tentatively TRBD2 (6 bases). The length of the CDR3 is 17 residues. Per the germline V gene, CDR1 is KGHDR and CDR2 is SFDVKD. Deletions cut 3 bases from V and 3 bases from J, with 19 bases between. This CDR3 is CATSDPVPGLGKETQYF. DNA for the CDR3: TGTGCCACCAGTGATCCCGTACCGGGACTGGGTAAAGAGACCCAGTACTTC.

The genes are TRBV5-6 and TRBJ1-5; D gene ambiguous. Germline V gives CDR1 SGHDT, CDR2 YYEEEE. The CDR3 spans 13 residues. Trimming removed 0 bases from V and 5 bases from J, with 6 bases in between. CDR3 residues: CASSLAGYQPQHF. The CDR3 DNA reads as TGTGCCAGCAGCTTGGCCGGGTATCAGCCCCAGCATTTT.

The rearrangement joins TRBV28 to TRBJ1-5; no firm D call. This CDR3 spans 15 amino acids. Between the trimmed V and J ends, which lost 5 bases and 4 bases, there was a span of 15 bases. Germline V gene data show CDR1 as MDHEN and CDR2 as SYDVKM. The CDR3 loop is CASSPIRAGNQPQHF. The CDR3, as DNA: TGTGCCAGCAGTCCAATCCGGGCGGGTAATCAGCCCCAGCATTTT.

This clone is a singleton in its sample. The gene calls are TRBV11-3 and TRBJ2-5; possible D gene TRBD1, 6 bases. Per germline, CDR1 SGHNT and CDR2 YENEEA. The CDR3 has 14 amino acids. Trimming removed 6 bases at V and 0 bases at J, with 11 bases between. The CDR3 sequence is CASSPDRYQETQYF. CDR3 DNA: TGTGCCAGCAGTCCTGACAGGTACCAAGAGACCCAGTACTTC.

In this sample, this clone turned up once. The chain joins TRBV19 to TRBJ2-1, with 8 bases fitting TRBD1. Germline V gives CDR1 LNHDA, CDR2 SQIVND (reference sequence). CDR3 size: 15 residues. V lost 9 bases to trimming and J lost 4 bases; unmatched junction nucleotides: 11. The DNA for the CDR3 is TGTGCCAGCACGCCCCGGGACAGGCTTTACAATGAGCAGTTCTTC. This translates into CASTPRDRLYNEQFF.

This clone was seen more than once but under ten times. The J gene is TRBJ2-7, the V gene TRBV2; tentatively, D is TRBD2 (5 bases). Germline CDR1 reads SNHLY; CDR2 reads FYNNEI. The V end was cut by 7 bases, the J end by 2 bases, with 12 bases between. This CDR3 region has 13 residues. CDR3 nucleotide sequence: TGTGCCAGCATCGTAGCGAGAGCCTACGAGCAGTACTTC. It codes for CASIVARAYEQYF.

The chain is built from TRBV5-4 and TRBJ2-1; 8 bases are shared with TRBD2. CDR3 length equals 15 residues. Per germline, CDR1 SGHNT and CDR2 YYREEE (reference sequence). V dropped 5 bases and J dropped 4; count of bases not matched to a gene: 8. The CDR3 protein is CASSYPGTRYNEQFF. The CDR3 DNA reads TGTGCCAGCAGTTACCCCGGGACTAGATACAATGAGCAGTTCTTC.

The table lists this clone with a count of one. This chain uses TRBV7-9 with TRBJ1-1; maybe TRBD1 (6 bases). The V end lost 5 bases, the J end lost 1 base, and 14 bases lay between the germline ends. The CDR3 totals 15 residues. The germline CDR1 and CDR2 sequences are SEHNR and FQNEAQ (reference sequence). This chain's CDR3 is CASSPPRGANTEAFF. DNA for the CDR3: TGTGCCAGCAGCCCACCCCGGGGGGCGAACACTGAAGCTTTCTTT.

In DNA, the CDR3 is TGTGCCAGCAGTATCCTCCAGGGGGCGGGGACTGAAGCTTTCTTT. Its protein product is CASSILQGAGTEAFF. This rearrangement joins TRBV27 to TRBJ1-1; 8 nucleotides line up with TRBD1. The trim removed 5 bases at V and 5 bases at J, leaving 10 bases unmatched. CDR1 is MNHEY and CDR2 is SMNVEV in the germline V gene (reference sequence). The CDR3 has 15 residues.

V is TRBV5-1 and J is TRBJ1-2, with D perhaps TRBD1 (5 bases). V was pared by 3 bases and J by 6 bases, with 12 bases between. CDR1 and CDR2 (germline): SGHRS, YFSETQ. The CDR3 is 13 amino acids. The CDR3: CASSWGTGDGYTF. For the CDR3, the DNA is TGCGCCAGCAGCTGGGGGACTGGGGATGGCTACACCTTC.

V gene TRBV19 combines with J gene TRBJ2-7, with 10 positions matching TRBD2. CDR1 and CDR2 from the germline V gene are LNHDA and SQIVND (reference sequence). The CDR3 sequence is 15 residues long. V lost 11 bases, J lost 4 bases, and 14 bases stayed unmatched. The CDR3 DNA is TGTGCCTGTTCCCCGACGCTAGCGGGAGTATACGAGCAGTACTTC. Translation gives CACSPTLAGVYEQYF.

The gene calls are TRBV10-3 and TRBJ2-1; 13 bases agree with TRBD2. J gave up 0 bases and V 7 bases, and 15 bases lay outside the gene matches. Germline assignment: CDR1 ENHRY and CDR2 SYGVKD. The CDR3 covers 20 residues. The CDR3 nucleotides are TGTGCCATCACTCTGAGGACTAGCGGGAGAGGGAATAGCTCCTACAATGAGCAGTTCTTC. It encodes CAITLRTSGRGNSSYNEQFF.